These 26 T cell receptor beta chains came from one sample sequenced in a study of shared clonotypes between healthy human individuals. Data came from immunoSEQ multiplex PCR; TCRdb stores just in-frame clones and leaves some out. The table includes roughly 680,000 clones, about two thirds detected once. The sample taken for sequencing was memory CD4+ T cells sorted from blood. Regarding subset: CD45RA-negative fraction. These receptor sequences come from a young woman in good health.

V and J are TRBV30 and TRBJ1-2; no reliable D call. Trimming cost V 0 bases and J 0 bases, with 8 bases left between them. This CDR3 has 14 residues. CDR1 and CDR2 from the germline V gene are GTSNPN and SVGIG (reference sequence). The CDR3 nucleotides read TGTGCCTGGAGTGTGGCAGTACCTAACTATGGCTACACCTTC. Its translation: CAWSVAVPNYGYTF.

The genes are TRBV7-8 and TRBJ1-2; 10 bases line up with TRBD1. V lost 0 bases and J lost 7; bases outside the gene matches: 5. The CDR3 extends over 15 amino acids. Per the germline V gene, CDR1 is SGHVS and CDR2 is FQNEAQ. The CDR3 region has the DNA TGTGCCAGCAGCTTAGCGACAGGGGGCTCTAGTGGCTACACCTTC. It specifies CASSLATGGSSGYTF.

The chain links TRBV7-9 to TRBJ1-5, with D uncertain. Trimming pared 4 bases from V and 2 bases from J, leaving 9 bases between. There are 14 residues in the CDR3. Germline CDR1 is SEHNR and CDR2 is FQNEAQ (reference sequence). The CDR3 DNA sequence: TGTGCCAGCAGCTCCGGTTTGGGCAATCAGCCCCAGCATTTT. This sequence encodes CASSSGLGNQPQHF.

The chain couples TRBV30 to TRBJ2-1, with TRBD1 as a possible D gene (5 bases). The CDR3 runs 13 residues. V lost 2 bases and J 10 bases, leaving 15 bases between the germline ends. In germline, CDR1 is GTSNPN, CDR2 SVGIG (reference sequence). CDR3 residues: CAWSPSRDREQFF. CDR3 DNA sequence: TGTGCCTGGAGTCCCTCCCGCGACAGAGAGCAGTTCTTC. Based on the CDR3 plus reference TRBV30 and TRBJ2-1, the full variable domain is SQTIHQWPATLVQPVGSPLSLECTVEGTSNPNLYWYRQAAGRGLQLLFYSVGIGQISSEVPQNLSASRPQDRQFILSSKKLLLSDSGFYLCAWSPSRDREQFFGPGTRLTVL.

V and J are TRBV7-9 and TRBJ2-1; D perhaps matches TRBD1 (6 bases). From germline, CDR1 is SEHNR and CDR2 FQNEAQ (reference sequence). The V end lost 6 bases, the J end lost 5 bases, and 8 bases lay between the germline ends. This CDR3 has 12 amino acids. Written as DNA, the CDR3 is TGTGCCAGCAGGACAGGACACAATGAGCAGTTCTTC. As protein: CASRTGHNEQFF.

This clone has only a few counts. This chain links TRBV29-1 with TRBJ1-1, with a possible D match to TRBD1 (6 bases). V was trimmed by 3 bases and J by 3 bases, leaving 20 bases between them. The germline V gene encodes CDR1 SQVTM and CDR2 ANQGSEA. CDR3 length: 16 amino acids. CDR3 sequence reads: CSVDPPGVRYYTEAFF. The DNA of the CDR3 is TGCAGCGTTGATCCGCCAGGGGTGAGGTACTACACTGAAGCTTTCTTT.

The rearrangement links TRBV7-9 to TRBJ2-5; 7 positions agree with TRBD1. Germline trimming cut 5 bases from V and 0 bases from J; bases unmatched to any gene: 3. Germline assignment: CDR1 SEHNR and CDR2 FQNEAQ (reference sequence). This CDR3 region has 14 residues. CDR3 coding DNA: TGTGCCAGCAGCCCAGACAGGGACCAAGAGACCCAGTACTTC. This encodes CASSPDRDQETQYF.

Comments on this clone: Other nucleotide sequences from this sample produce the same CDR3. The chain recombines TRBV27 with TRBJ1-3, with a possible D match to TRBD1 (6 bases). CDR3 size: 13 residues. Germline V gene lookup returns CDR1 MNHEY and CDR2 SMNVEV (reference sequence). The V end lost 6 bases, the J end lost 2 bases, and 8 bases lay between the germline ends. The CDR3 nucleotides read TGTGCCAGCAGAGGGACAACTGGAAACACCATATATTTT. Translated: CASRGTTGNTIYF.

The chain links TRBV7-8 to TRBJ2-7, with 7 bases matching TRBD2. CDR1 is SGHVS, CDR2 FQNEAQ, per germline. V was pared by 2 bases and J by 0 bases, with 4 bases of the junction left unmatched. CDR3 size: 15 residues. CDR3 DNA: TGTGCCAGCAGCTTACTGGCGGGGGACTCCTACGAGCAGTACTTC. Its translation is CASSLLAGDSYEQYF.

This chain uses TRBV19 with TRBJ1-1; unclear D gene. V was shortened by 3 bases and J by 2 bases, with 10 bases between the two germline ends. The CDR3 sequence is 14 residues long. Germline assignment: CDR1 LNHDA and CDR2 SQIVND (reference sequence). As DNA, the CDR3 is TGTGCCAGTAGTATCTTAGCGCAAAACACTGAAGCTTTCTTT. This gives the protein CASSILAQNTEAFF.

This clone was detected a few times. The V call is TRBV6-1, the J call TRBJ2-7; D call uncertain. With 7 bases removed from V and 7 bases from J, the gap between germline ends came to 14 bases. This CDR3 has 12 residues. Germline V gene sequence: CDR1 MNHNS, CDR2 SASEGT. CDR3 sequence (DNA): TGTGCCAGCAAATGGTCGACCGGGGAGCAGTACTTC. Its translation: CASKWSTGEQYF.

The V gene is TRBV7-9, the J gene TRBJ1-2; weak D call: TRBD1 (5 bases). V lost 5 bases and J 4 bases, leaving 11 bases between the germline ends. The V gene's germline CDR1 is SEHNR and CDR2 FQNEAQ (reference sequence). CDR3 length equals 13 residues. CDR3: CASSPDILYGYTF. The CDR3 DNA is TGTGCCAGCAGCCCGGACATCCTCTATGGCTACACCTTC.

The chain uses TRBV7-2 and TRBJ2-2, with a weak D call TRBD2 (6 bases). Germline assignment: CDR1 SGHTA and CDR2 FQGNSA. The CDR3 has 14 amino acids. The V end was cut by 2 bases, the J end by 7 bases, with 11 bases between. The CDR3 loop is CASSLWEDVGELFF. In DNA, the CDR3 is TGTGCCAGCAGCTTATGGGAGGACGTCGGGGAGCTGTTTTTT.

The chain uses TRBV5-5 and TRBJ1-4; D is undetermined. This CDR3 is 13 amino acids long. CDR1 and CDR2 from the germline V gene are SGHKS and YYEKEE (reference sequence). V was pared by 4 bases and J by 7 bases, with 11 bases between. The CDR3 sequence: CASSSATSEKLFF. The CDR3 nucleotides are TGTGCCAGCAGCAGCGCGACAAGTGAAAAACTGTTTTTT.

The V call is TRBV2, the J call TRBJ2-1, with TRBD2 matching 7 bases. The CDR3 runs 16 residues. Trimming cost V 0 bases and J 5 bases; bases outside gene matches: 7. Germline CDR1 and CDR2: SNHLY and FYNNEI. Here the CDR3 DNA reads TGTGCCAGCAGTGAAGCGCTAAGCGGGAAGAACAATGAGCAGTTCTTC. Encoded protein: CASSEALSGKNNEQFF.

By its share, this clone is medium-sized. Other DNA sequences in this sample translate to the same CDR3. The chain carries TRBV7-2 and TRBJ2-2; 8 bases match TRBD1. V lost 5 bases, J lost 1 base, and 6 bases stayed unmatched. Per germline, CDR1 SGHTA and CDR2 FQGNSA. The length of the CDR3 is 16 residues. CDR3 coding DNA: TGTGCCAGCAGCCCGGGCGGACAGGGGAACACCGGGGAGCTGTTTTTT. Translating it yields CASSPGGQGNTGELFF.

This clone was seen only a few times. J is TRBJ2-1 and V is TRBV5-1, with 14 bases aligning to TRBD2. V lost 7 bases to trimming and J lost 2 bases; unmatched junction nucleotides: 8. The CDR3 spans 17 residues. From germline, CDR1 is SGHRS and CDR2 YFSETQ. This chain's CDR3 is CASGGTSGRGTYNEQFF. CDR3 nucleotides: TGCGCCAGCGGCGGGACTAGCGGGAGAGGCACCTACAATGAGCAGTTCTTC. The entire variable domain, with the rest obtained from reference TRBV5-1 and TRBJ2-1, is as follows: KAGVTQTPRYLIKTRGQQVTLSCSPISGHRSVSWYQQTPGQGLQFLFEYFSETQRNKGNFPGRFSGRQFSNSRSEMNVSTLELGDSALYLCASGGTSGRGTYNEQFFGPGTRLTVL.

J is TRBJ2-1 and V is TRBV5-1; a possible D gene is TRBD2 (5 bases). The CDR3 is 16 residues long. The V gene lost 1 base and the J gene lost 6 bases, with 17 bases spanning the gap. Looked up from germline, CDR1 is SGHRS and CDR2 is YFSETQ. CDR3 sequence reads: CASSLTTGIGSNEQFF. CDR3 sequence (DNA): TGCGCCAGCAGCTTGACCACGGGAATCGGAAGCAATGAGCAGTTCTTC.

The chain links TRBV7-6 to TRBJ2-3; no definite D call. Germline V gives CDR1 SGHVS, CDR2 FNYEAQ. This CDR3 has 14 residues. The germline V and J ends were trimmed by 2 bases and 4 bases, with 10 bases remaining between them. CDR3 in DNA: TGTGCCAGCAGCTTAACGGGTAGCCCAGATACGCAGTATTTT. Protein product: CASSLTGSPDTQYF.

The rearrangement uses TRBV5-8 and TRBJ2-3, with 7 bases identical to TRBD2. The trim removed 4 bases at V and 0 bases at J, leaving 11 bases unmatched. CDR1 and CDR2 from the germline V gene are SGHTS and YDEGEE. This CDR3 has 17 amino acids. The CDR3 DNA reads as TGTGCCAGCAGCCGCTCGGGAGGCGGGGGTAGCACAGATACGCAGTATTTT. Protein sequence: CASSRSGGGGSTDTQYF.

V is TRBV19 and J is TRBJ1-5, with D hard to call. Between the trimmed V and J ends, which lost 5 bases and 5 bases, there was a span of 10 bases. The CDR3 covers 13 residues. Looked up from germline, CDR1 is LNHDA and CDR2 is SQIVND (reference sequence). Written as DNA, the CDR3 is TGTGCCAGTAGTGCGACATTGGATCAGCCCCAGCATTTT. This codes for CASSATLDQPQHF.

This clone occurred a few times. The V and J genes are TRBV29-1 and TRBJ2-2, with D tentatively TRBD2 (7 bases). Germline V gene data show CDR1 as SQVTM and CDR2 as ANQGSEA. This CDR3 is built from 15 residues. Trimming pared 2 bases from V and 7 bases from J, leaving 17 bases between. This CDR3 reads CSVEPTGGAIGELFF. DNA of the CDR3: TGCAGCGTTGAACCTACGGGGGGCGCGATCGGGGAGCTGTTTTTT.

This clone was observed many times. V usage is TRBV18 and J usage is TRBJ2-6; D is unresolved. Germline V gives CDR1 KGHSH, CDR2 LQKENI. V lost 6 bases and J 4 bases, leaving 10 bases between the germline ends. The CDR3 runs 14 residues. The CDR3 here is CASSRAIGANVLTF. CDR3 DNA: TGTGCCAGCTCTCGGGCGATCGGGGCCAACGTCCTGACTTTC.

In the case of this clone: Other DNA sequences in this specimen translate into the identical CDR3. V is TRBV20-1 and J is TRBJ1-2, with D maybe TRBD1 (5 bases). Trimming removed 6 bases from V and 0 bases from J, with 5 bases in between. The V gene's germline CDR1 is DFQATT and CDR2 SNEGSKA (reference sequence). This CDR3 has 11 amino acids. CDR3 DNA: TGCAGTGCCAGGGCTAACTATGGCTACACCTTC. Encoded protein: CSARANYGYTF.

In this sample, this clone turned up a few times. The V call is TRBV2, the J call TRBJ2-3; D may be TRBD1 (6 bases). The CDR3 runs 11 residues. The germline V gene encodes CDR1 SNHLY and CDR2 FYNNEI. The germline V and J ends were trimmed by 8 bases and 6 bases, with 9 bases remaining between them. The CDR3 nucleotides read TGTGCCAGCGGTCAGGGGGATACGCAGTATTTT. Its translation is CASGQGDTQYF.

J is TRBJ2-5 and V is TRBV27, with 11 bases identical to TRBD1. CDR1 is MNHEY, CDR2 SMNVEV, per germline (reference sequence). The CDR3 extends over 18 amino acids. With 5 bases clipped from V and 1 base from J, the junction kept 12 bases outside the gene matches. The CDR3 DNA follows: TGTGCCAGCAGTGCGGACAGGGGGCTCAAGCCGCCCCAAGAGACCCAGTACTTC. Protein product: CASSADRGLKPPQETQYF.